This T cell receptor (beta chain) was captured by sequencing in a study of T cells in Graves' hyperthyroidism and ophthalmopathy. Germline V gene sequence: CDR1 SGHVS, CDR2 FNYEAQ. CDR3 length equals 18 residues. Trimming took 1 base from V and 5 from J, leaving 23 bases between them. Study-level points and caveats: Ophthalmopathy stood apart from stable hyperthyroidism in a 13 V-J model.

Based on clinical symptoms, serum thyroxine and TRAb, thyroid ultrasound and orbital computed tomography, diagnoses were reached. PBMCs were derived from under 13 ml fresh peripheral blood. From RNA transcripts, TCR beta CDR3 regions were amplified. TCR CDR3 regions were first amplified by RT-PCR with HTBI primers. TCRdb itself ran the multiplex PCR reads through MiXCR, one entry per CDR3 protein. The sample carries around 240,000 distinct CDR3 sequences, roughly 14% recorded once. This clonotype was recorded at least ten times. What it binds is not known. The material sequenced was blood. This chain uses TRBV7-6 with TRBJ2-5; D could derive from TRBD1 or TRBD2 (5 bases each). The sequence was collected from a woman aged 40 to 50 with Graves' hyperthyroidism that later progressed to Graves' ophthalmopathy. DNA of the CDR3: TGTGCCAGCAGCTTAGACATAGTTACGGGACCCTCGGGGGAGACCCAGTACTTC. Translating it yields CASSLDIVTGPSGETQYF.